The 21 T cell receptor beta chains below all came from one sample that was sequenced in a study of T cell responses to AZD1222 COVID-19 vaccine. Profiling relied on immunoSEQ multiplex PCR, and the TCRdb table lists in-frame clones only, not all of them. The sample consists of about 120,000 clones, 92% of them appearing once. Sample: peripheral blood, taken 28 days after the second AZD1222 dose. Receptors were obtained from an adult who received the AZD1222 COVID-19 vaccine.

In this sample, this clone turned up a few times. V gene TRBV5-1 combines with J gene TRBJ2-1; no reliable D call. The CDR3 runs 16 residues. Germline V lookup: CDR1 SGHRS, CDR2 YFSETQ. V lost 0 bases and J 0 bases, leaving 10 bases between the germline ends. The CDR3 loop reads CASSLEALTSYNEQFF. CDR3 nucleotide sequence: TGCGCCAGCAGCTTGGAGGCCTTGACCTCCTACAATGAGCAGTTCTTC.

This sequence joins TRBV2 and TRBJ2-7; TRBD2 agrees at 12 bases. Per germline, CDR1 SNHLY and CDR2 FYNNEI. J was trimmed by 5 bases and V by 6 bases; bases with no gene match: 8. The CDR3 contains 15 residues. The CDR3 coding sequence is TGTGCCAGCAGCGCGACTAGCGGGAGAATCAACGAGCAGTACTTC. Amino acid sequence: CASSATSGRINEQYF.

This chain joins TRBV10-3 and TRBJ2-1; 8 bases line up with TRBD2. The CDR3 loop spans 16 amino acids. Per germline, CDR1 ENHRY and CDR2 SYGVKD. V was clipped by 0 bases and J by 5 bases; unmatched bases: 6. CDR3 bases: TGTGCCATCAGTGAGTCGGGGCTAGCGGGCGACAATGAGCAGTTCTTC. Protein: CAISESGLAGDNEQFF.

This clone was found once. The V call is TRBV7-9, the J call TRBJ1-1; TRBD1 matches 7 bases. CDR3 length: 16 amino acids. The V and J ends lost 6 bases and 1 base, in that order; junction bases with no gene match: 11. Germline CDR1 is SEHNR and CDR2 is FQNEAQ (reference sequence). DNA of the CDR3: TGTGCCAGCAGATTTAATACAGGGGCCCCGAACACTGAAGCTTTCTTT. Its translation: CASRFNTGAPNTEAFF.

The J gene is TRBJ1-2, the V gene TRBV28, with a tentative D call TRBD1 (6 bases). CDR3 length: 15 residues. V dropped 6 bases and J dropped 2 bases, with 16 bases sitting between them. The germline gives CDR1 MDHEN, CDR2 SYDVKM. The CDR3 is CASSRGGQGNYGYTF. The CDR3 region has the DNA TGTGCCAGCAGCCGAGGTGGGCAGGGGAACTATGGCTACACCTTC.

This clone was seen a single time. The rearrangement joins TRBV3-1 (or the pseudogene TRBV3-2) to TRBJ2-3; TRBD2 matches at 8 bases. This CDR3 has 14 residues. Trimming at V came to 7 bases and at J to 2 bases, leaving 5 bases not matched to a gene. Germline assignment: CDR1 LGHDT and CDR2 YNNKEL (reference sequence). In nucleotides, the CDR3 is TGTGCCAGCAAACTAGCGGAGCACACAGATACGCAGTATTTT. It yields the protein CASKLAEHTDTQYF.

The chain joins TRBV27 to TRBJ1-2, with a possible D match to TRBD1 (6 bases). The V gene's germline CDR1 is MNHEY and CDR2 SMNVEV (reference sequence). V gave up 6 bases and J gave up 9 bases, with 20 bases separating them. The CDR3 totals 14 residues. For the CDR3, the DNA is TGTGCCAGCAGGATAAATGGACAGTGGAGAAGCTACACCTTC. Protein: CASRINGQWRSYTF.

The V gene is TRBV28, the J gene TRBJ1-3; D unclear. V was cut by 3 bases and J by 1 base, with 10 bases left in between. Germline V CDR1 and CDR2: MDHEN, SYDVKM. This CDR3 spans 15 amino acids. In nucleotides, the CDR3 is TGTGCCAGCAGTTTTCCAGGAGAATCTGGAAACACCATATATTTT. It translates to CASSFPGESGNTIYF.

This chain connects TRBV7-8 to TRBJ2-7, with TRBD2 matching 13 bases. Germline loops: CDR1 SGHVS, CDR2 FQNEAQ. The CDR3 is made up of 15 amino acids. V lost 5 bases, J lost 3 bases, and 4 bases stayed unmatched. Written as DNA, the CDR3 is TGTGCCAGCAGCCTCGGGACTAGCGGGATCTACGAGCAGTACTTC. This codes for CASSLGTSGIYEQYF.

The chain combines TRBV7-2 with TRBJ2-7; 8 bases are a match to TRBD1. V was clipped by 5 bases and J by 2 bases; unmatched bases: 8. This CDR3 has 15 residues. Germline CDR1 SGHTA, CDR2 FQGNSA. CDR3 bases: TGTGCCAGCAGCCCCCCCAGGGGGCTTGCCTACGAGCAGTACTTC. Its translation: CASSPPRGLAYEQYF.

The CDR3 DNA follows: TGTGCCACCAGCAGAGATCGGGGCGCTGAAAAACTGTTTTTT. Encoded protein: CATSRDRGAEKLFF. V is TRBV15 and J is TRBJ1-4, with D possibly being TRBD1 (5 bases). CDR3 size: 14 residues. The germline V gene has CDR1 LNHNV and CDR2 YYDKDF (reference sequence). V lost 0 bases, J lost 7 bases, and 9 bases lay in between.

The rearrangement uses TRBV7-9 and TRBJ2-3; the D gene is possibly TRBD2 (6 bases). CDR1 and CDR2 from the germline V gene are SEHNR and FQNEAQ (reference sequence). The CDR3 runs 12 residues. V shed 9 bases and J shed 1 base, with 8 bases lying between them. Here the CDR3 DNA reads TGTGCCAGTGTAGCGGGCACAGATACGCAGTATTTT. This gives the protein CASVAGTDTQYF.

The genes are TRBV29-1 and TRBJ2-1; 10 nucleotides align to TRBD2. The CDR3 is 13 residues long. The V gene's germline CDR1 is SQVTM and CDR2 ANQGSEA. CDR3 protein: CSGGLAEWGEQFF. DNA for the CDR3: TGCAGTGGTGGACTAGCGGAGTGGGGTGAGCAGTTCTTC.

J is TRBJ2-1 and V is TRBV7-3; TRBD2 matches 8 bases. V shed 5 bases, J shed 9 bases, and the junction held 6 bases outside the gene matches. The CDR3 runs 13 residues. Germline V gene sequence: CDR1 SGHTA, CDR2 FQGTGA. CDR3 amino acids: CASSPTAGGEQFF. CDR3 nucleotide sequence: TGTGCCAGCAGCCCCACCGCGGGGGGTGAGCAGTTCTTC. Full variable domain (remainder filled in from reference TRBV7-3 and TRBJ2-1): GAGVSQTPSNKVTEKGKYVELRCDPISGHTALYWYRQSLGQGPEFLIYFQGTGAADDSGLPNDRFFAVRPEGSVSTLKIQRTERGDSAVYLCASSPTAGGEQFFGPGTRLTVL.

This chain links TRBV5-1 with TRBJ1-2; a possible D gene is TRBD1 (6 bases). The CDR3 sequence is 16 residues long. CDR1 is SGHRS, CDR2 YFSETQ, per germline. Between the trimmed V and J ends, which lost 0 bases and 1 base, there was a span of 13 bases. The CDR3 protein is CASSLEGGFYNYGYTF. The CDR3 nucleotides read TGCGCCAGCAGCTTGGAGGGGGGTTTTTATAACTATGGCTACACCTTC.

The rearrangement uses TRBV6-5 and TRBJ2-1; possible D gene TRBD1, 6 bases. CDR1 is MNHEY and CDR2 is SVGAGI in the germline V gene. V lost 7 bases and J lost 6, with 16 bases in between. This CDR3 has 14 residues. The CDR3 here is CASTRQVASNEQFF. CDR3 nucleotide sequence: TGTGCCAGCACCAGACAGGTGGCCAGCAATGAGCAGTTCTTC.

This chain links TRBV5-1 with TRBJ2-1, with D possibly TRBD2 on 6 matching bases. Trimming left V 4 bases short and J 2 bases short, with 10 bases between. The CDR3 spans 14 residues. Germline V gene data show CDR1 as SGHRS and CDR2 as YFSETQ. CDR3 loop: CASSTGLAYNEQFF. CDR3 nucleotides: TGCGCCAGCAGCACGGGACTGGCCTACAATGAGCAGTTCTTC.

The chain recombines TRBV2 with TRBJ2-7, with 9 bases fitting TRBD1. This CDR3 has 16 amino acids. The V and J ends lost 2 bases and 1 base, in that order; junction bases with no gene match: 6. CDR1 SNHLY and CDR2 FYNNEI come from the germline V gene. The CDR3 region has the DNA TGTGCCAGCAGTGAACCCCGGGACAGGGCTTCCTACGAGCAGTACTTC. Protein sequence: CASSEPRDRASYEQYF.

The V gene is TRBV3-1 (or the pseudogene TRBV3-2), the J gene TRBJ1-1; D is undetermined. Between the trimmed V and J ends, which lost 4 bases and 4 bases, there was a span of 7 bases. Germline V CDR1 and CDR2: LGHDT, YNNKEL (reference sequence). The CDR3 has 12 residues. CDR3 sequence reads: CASSPDLTEAFF. CDR3 coding DNA: TGTGCCAGCAGCCCCGATCTCACTGAAGCTTTCTTT.

This chain joins TRBV28 and TRBJ2-7; D might be TRBD1 (6 bases). The V end lost 6 bases, the J end lost 5 bases, and 20 bases lay between the germline ends. This CDR3 comprises 15 residues. From germline, CDR1 is MDHEN and CDR2 SYDVKM. CDR3 loop: CASRTPTDRLHEQYF. The DNA for the CDR3 is TGTGCCAGCAGGACCCCCACCGACAGGCTCCACGAGCAGTACTTC.

This chain joins TRBV6-1 and TRBJ1-6; D call uncertain. CDR3 length: 14 residues. Per the germline V gene, CDR1 is MNHNS and CDR2 is SASEGT. V dropped 1 base and J dropped 12 bases, with 13 bases sitting between them. As DNA, the CDR3 is TGTGCCAGCAGTGAAGTTCCGACTTCACAACCCCTCCACTTT. It yields the protein CASSEVPTSQPLHF.